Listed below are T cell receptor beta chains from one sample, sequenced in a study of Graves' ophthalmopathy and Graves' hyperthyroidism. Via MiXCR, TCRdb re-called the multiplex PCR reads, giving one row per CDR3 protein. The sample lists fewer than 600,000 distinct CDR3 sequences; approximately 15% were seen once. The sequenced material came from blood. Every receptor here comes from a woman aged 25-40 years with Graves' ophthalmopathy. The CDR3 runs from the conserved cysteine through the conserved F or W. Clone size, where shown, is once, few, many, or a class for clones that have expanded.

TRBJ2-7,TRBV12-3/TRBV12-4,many,CASSWKVTYEQYF
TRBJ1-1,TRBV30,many,CAWSVLGSNTEAFF
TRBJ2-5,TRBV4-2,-,CASSQVEGRGETQYF
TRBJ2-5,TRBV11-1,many,CASSAIGGQGVETQYF
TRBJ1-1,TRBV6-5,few,CASSFPGQGATEAFF
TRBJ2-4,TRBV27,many,CASSFRHRGLAKNIQYF
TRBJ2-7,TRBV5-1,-,CASSSGGGGPGEQYF
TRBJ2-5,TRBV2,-,CASSERSGRDQETQYF
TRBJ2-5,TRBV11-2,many,CASSLVRGVPETQYF
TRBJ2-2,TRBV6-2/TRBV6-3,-,CASSYTKEGRNTGELFF
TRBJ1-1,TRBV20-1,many,CSARGNGAEAFF
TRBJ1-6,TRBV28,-,CASGLGGGDNPPLHF
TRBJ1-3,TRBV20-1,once,CSARAYGNTIYF
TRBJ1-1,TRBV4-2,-,CASSQVASWTEAFF
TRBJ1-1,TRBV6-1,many,CASSEGWENTEAFF
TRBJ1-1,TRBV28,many,CASSSGRMNTEAFF
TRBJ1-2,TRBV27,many,CASSPGLPGLGYTF
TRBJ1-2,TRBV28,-,CASSPQGRGRVGYTF
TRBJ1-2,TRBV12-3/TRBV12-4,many,CASRLAGGRDGYTF
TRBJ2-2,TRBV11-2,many,CASSPRSGGELFF
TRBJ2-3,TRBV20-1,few,CSARDFSGRSDTQYF
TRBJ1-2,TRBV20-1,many,CSAVQGRGYTF
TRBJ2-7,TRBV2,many,CASMVQILYEQYF
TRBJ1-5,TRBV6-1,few,CASRSRDRLISQPQHF
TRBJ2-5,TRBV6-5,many,CASSYAALGRGGETQCF
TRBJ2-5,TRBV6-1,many,CASRPRGTGETQYF
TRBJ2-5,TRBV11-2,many,CASSPMELAGGIGQYF
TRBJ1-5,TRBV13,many,CASSQGGGGQPQHF
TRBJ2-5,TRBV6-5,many,CASSYSDSKETQYF
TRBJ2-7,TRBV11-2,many,CASSLVGDRPGMIYEQYF
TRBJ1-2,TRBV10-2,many,CASFETDGIGYTF
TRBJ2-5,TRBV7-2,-,CASSLRTQETQYF
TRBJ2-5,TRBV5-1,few,CASSSTEGTQYF
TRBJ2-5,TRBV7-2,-,CASSLVAGTSGETQYF
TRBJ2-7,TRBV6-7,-,CARSGLRDRTYEQYF
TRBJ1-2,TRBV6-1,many,CASDGGLANYGYTF